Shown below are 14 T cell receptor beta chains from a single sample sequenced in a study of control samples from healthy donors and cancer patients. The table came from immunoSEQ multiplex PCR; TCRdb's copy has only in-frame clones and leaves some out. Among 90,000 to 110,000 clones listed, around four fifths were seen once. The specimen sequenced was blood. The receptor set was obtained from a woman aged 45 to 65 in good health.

CDR3 DNA sequence: TGTGCCAGCAGACGGGGTCTCCCCTACGAGCAGTACTTC. This codes for CASRRGLPYEQYF. The chain uses TRBV2 and TRBJ2-7, with a possible D match to TRBD2 (5 bases). Germline CDR1 is SNHLY and CDR2 is FYNNEI. The CDR3 loop spans 13 amino acids. Between the trimmed V and J ends, which lost 6 bases and 2 bases, there was a span of 11 bases.

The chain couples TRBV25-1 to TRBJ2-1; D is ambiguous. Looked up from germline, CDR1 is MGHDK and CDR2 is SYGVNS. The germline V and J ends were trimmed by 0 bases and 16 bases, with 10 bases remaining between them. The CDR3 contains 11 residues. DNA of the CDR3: TGTGCCAGCAGTGAATATCGCAGGTACTTCTTC. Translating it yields CASSEYRRYFF.

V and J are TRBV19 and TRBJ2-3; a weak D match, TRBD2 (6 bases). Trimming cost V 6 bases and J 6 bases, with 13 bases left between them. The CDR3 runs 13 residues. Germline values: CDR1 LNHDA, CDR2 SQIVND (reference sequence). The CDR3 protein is CASRYGGSDTQYF. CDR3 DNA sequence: TGTGCCAGTAGGTACGGGGGTTCGGATACGCAGTATTTT.

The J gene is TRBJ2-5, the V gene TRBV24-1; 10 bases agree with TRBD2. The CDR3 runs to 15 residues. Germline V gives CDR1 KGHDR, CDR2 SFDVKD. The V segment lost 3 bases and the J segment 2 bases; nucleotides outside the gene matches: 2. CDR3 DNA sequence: TGTGCCACCAGTGATCGGACTAGCGGTCAAGAGACCCAGTACTTC. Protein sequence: CATSDRTSGQETQYF.

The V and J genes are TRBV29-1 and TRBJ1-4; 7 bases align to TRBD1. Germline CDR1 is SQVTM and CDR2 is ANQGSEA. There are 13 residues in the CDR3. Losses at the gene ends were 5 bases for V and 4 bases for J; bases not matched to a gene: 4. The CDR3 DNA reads TGCAGCGTTACCGGGACAGATAATGAAAAACTGTTTTTT. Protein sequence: CSVTGTDNEKLFF.

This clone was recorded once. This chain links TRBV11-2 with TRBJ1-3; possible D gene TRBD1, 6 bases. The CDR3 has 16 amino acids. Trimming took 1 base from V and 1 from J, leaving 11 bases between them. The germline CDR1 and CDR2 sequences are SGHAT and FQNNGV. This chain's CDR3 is CASSLVAGASGNTIYF. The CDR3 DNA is TGTGCCAGCAGCTTAGTAGCAGGGGCGTCTGGAAACACCATATATTTT.

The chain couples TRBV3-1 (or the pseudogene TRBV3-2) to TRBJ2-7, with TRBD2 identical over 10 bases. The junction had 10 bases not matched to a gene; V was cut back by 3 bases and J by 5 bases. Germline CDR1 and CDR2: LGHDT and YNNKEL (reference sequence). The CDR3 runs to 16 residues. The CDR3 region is CASSQGSGRASNEQYF. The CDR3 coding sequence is TGTGCCAGCAGCCAGGGAAGCGGGAGGGCCTCGAACGAGCAGTACTTC.

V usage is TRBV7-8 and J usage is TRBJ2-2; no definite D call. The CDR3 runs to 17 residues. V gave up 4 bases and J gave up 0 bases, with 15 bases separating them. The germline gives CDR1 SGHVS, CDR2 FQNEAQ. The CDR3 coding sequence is TGTGCCAGCAGCTGGGGAAGCCCGATAGCGAACACCGGGGAGCTGTTTTTT. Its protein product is CASSWGSPIANTGELFF. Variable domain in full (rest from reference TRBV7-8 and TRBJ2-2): GAGVSQSPRYKVAKRGQDVALRCDPISGHVSLFWYQQALGQGPEFLTYFQNEAQLDKSGLPSDRFFAERPEGSVSTLKIQRTQQEDSAVYLCASSWGSPIANTGELFFGEGSRLTVL.

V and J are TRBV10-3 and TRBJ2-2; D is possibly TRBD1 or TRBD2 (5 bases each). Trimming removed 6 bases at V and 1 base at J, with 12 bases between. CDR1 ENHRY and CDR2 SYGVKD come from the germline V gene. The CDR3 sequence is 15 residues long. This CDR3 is CAIRGVGQNTGELFF. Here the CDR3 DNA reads TGTGCCATCAGGGGGGTTGGACAGAACACCGGGGAGCTGTTTTTT.

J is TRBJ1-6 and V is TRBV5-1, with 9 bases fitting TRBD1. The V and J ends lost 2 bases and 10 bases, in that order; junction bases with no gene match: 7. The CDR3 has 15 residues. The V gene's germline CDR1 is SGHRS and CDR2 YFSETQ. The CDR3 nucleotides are TGCGCCAGCAGCTTCGGGACAGGGTTGATGTCACCCCTCCACTTT. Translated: CASSFGTGLMSPLHF.

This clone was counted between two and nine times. CDR3 nucleotide sequence: TGTGCCAGCAGCTTTATCCAGGCGGGGAACACTGAAGCTTTCTTT. This codes for CASSFIQAGNTEAFF. V usage is TRBV5-6 and J usage is TRBJ1-1; D gene uncertain. The V gene's germline CDR1 is SGHDT and CDR2 YYEEEE. V was pared by 2 bases and J by 1 base, with 12 bases between. This CDR3 has 15 residues.

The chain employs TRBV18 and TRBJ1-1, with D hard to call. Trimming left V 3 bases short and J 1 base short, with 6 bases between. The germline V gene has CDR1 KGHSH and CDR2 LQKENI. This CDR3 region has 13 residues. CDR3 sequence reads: CASSPQRNTEAFF. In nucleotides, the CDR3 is TGTGCCAGCTCACCTCAACGGAACACTGAAGCTTTCTTT.

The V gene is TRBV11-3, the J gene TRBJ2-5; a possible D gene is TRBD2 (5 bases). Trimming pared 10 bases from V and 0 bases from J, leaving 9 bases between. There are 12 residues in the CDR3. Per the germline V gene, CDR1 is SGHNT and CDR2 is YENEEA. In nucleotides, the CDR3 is TGTGCCACAGGCGGGCACCAAGAGACCCAGTACTTC. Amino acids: CATGGHQETQYF.

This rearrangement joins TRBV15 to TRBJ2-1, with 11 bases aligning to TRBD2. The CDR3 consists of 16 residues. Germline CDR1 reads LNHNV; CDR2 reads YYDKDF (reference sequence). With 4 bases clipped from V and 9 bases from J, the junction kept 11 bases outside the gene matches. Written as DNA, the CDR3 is TGTGCCACCAGCAACTACCTAGCGGGAGGAGTAATTGAGCAGTTCTTC. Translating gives CATSNYLAGGVIEQFF. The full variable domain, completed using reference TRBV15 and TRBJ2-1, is DAMVIQNPRYQVTQFGKPVTLSCSQTLNHNVMYWYQQKSSQAPKLLFHYYDKDFNNEADTPDNFQSRRPNTSFCFLDIRSPGLGDTAMYLCATSNYLAGGVIEQFFGPGTRLTVL.